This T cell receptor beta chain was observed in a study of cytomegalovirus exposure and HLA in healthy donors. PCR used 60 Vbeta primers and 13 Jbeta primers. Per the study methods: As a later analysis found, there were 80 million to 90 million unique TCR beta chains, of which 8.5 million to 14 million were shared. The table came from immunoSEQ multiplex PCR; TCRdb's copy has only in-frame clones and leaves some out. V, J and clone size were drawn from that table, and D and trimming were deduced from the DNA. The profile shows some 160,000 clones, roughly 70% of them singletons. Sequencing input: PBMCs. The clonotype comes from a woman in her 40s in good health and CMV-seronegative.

The CDR3 DNA is TGCGCCAGCAGCGGAGGCTTGAATCACCGGGACTACAATGAGCAGTTCTTC. Amino acids: CASSGGLNHRDYNEQFF. This chain links TRBV5-1 with TRBJ2-1; TRBD2 might be the D (5 bases). The CDR3 has 17 amino acids. The V gene lost 4 bases and the J gene lost 3 bases, with 20 bases spanning the gap. Germline V gives CDR1 SGHRS, CDR2 YFSETQ.